This T cell receptor beta chain was identified in a study of spatial heterogeneity in lung cancer. Findings and caveats of the study: It was found that expanded intratumoral alpha and beta TCR counts tracked tumor mutation counts.

TCR cDNA molecules were tagged individually, and each one carried a unique molecular identifier. Each CDR3 protein gets one entry after TCRdb re-called the 5' RACE reads with MiXCR. The data hold 9,500 to 10,000 distinct CDR3 sequences, with around half observed a single time. The CDR3 runs to 14 residues. V lost 10 bases and J 1 base, leaving 14 bases between the germline ends. Germline V CDR1 and CDR2: KGHDR, SFDVKD. This clonotype has just a few counts. Antigen: not known. Sample time point: sample taken at primary tumor resection. From tumor, nontumor lung or frozen PBMC, whole RNA was taken unsorted for sequencing.

Sequenced material: lung tumor tissue, taken at surgery. The source of this sequence is a female donor with early-stage non-small cell lung cancer. The V gene is TRBV24-1, the J gene TRBJ2-3, with D perhaps assigned TRBD1 or TRBD2 (6 bases each). The CDR3 region has the DNA TGTGCCACGGGGGGCTACCCCGGCACAGATACGCAGTATTTT. Translating it yields CATGGYPGTDTQYF.